The 20 T cell receptor beta chains below come from one sample, sequenced in a study of blood T cells in healthy people across ages. Together with a sample-barcoded 5' primer, a J-beta primer mix was included in a second PCR lasting about 7 to 12 cycles. TCRdb analysed the 5' RACE reads with MiXCR anew, one entry per CDR3 protein. The profile shows 540,000 or so distinct CDR3 sequences, 27% of them singletons. What was sequenced was blood. These receptors came from a woman between 65 and 79 years old in good health.

This rearrangement joins TRBV9 to TRBJ2-1, with 9 bases fitting TRBD1. Per germline, CDR1 SGDLS and CDR2 YYNGEE. The CDR3 has 16 amino acids. V shed 4 bases, J shed 4 bases, and the junction held 9 bases outside the gene matches. The CDR3 DNA reads TGTGCCAGCAGCACCCCGCAACAGGGGGCATACAATGAGCAGTTCTTC. It yields the protein CASSTPQQGAYNEQFF.

This clonotype was counted at least ten times. The chain couples TRBV7-3 to TRBJ2-7; TRBD2 agrees at 7 bases. With 2 bases clipped from V and 7 bases from J, the junction kept 5 bases outside the gene matches. The germline CDR1 and CDR2 sequences are SGHTA and FQGTGA. This CDR3 spans 13 amino acids. In nucleotides, the CDR3 is TGTGCCAGCAGCTTATACAAGGGAGGGGAGCAGTACTTC. Its protein product is CASSLYKGGEQYF.

The gene calls are TRBV20-1 and TRBJ2-7, with D possibly being TRBD1 (6 bases). V was clipped by 4 bases and J by 0 bases, with 13 bases between them. The CDR3 runs to 14 residues. Germline V lookup: CDR1 DFQATT, CDR2 SNEGSKA (reference sequence). CDR3 in amino acids: CSAKLGAYSYEQYF. For the CDR3, the DNA is TGCAGTGCTAAGCTGGGGGCGTACTCCTACGAGCAGTACTTC.

V is TRBV4-2 and J is TRBJ2-1, with 9 bases aligning to TRBD2. The CDR3 consists of 15 residues. Germline V gene sequence: CDR1 LGHNA, CDR2 YNFKEQ. J lost 5 bases, V lost 3 bases, and 5 bases had no gene match. CDR3 DNA sequence: TGTGCCAGCAGCCAGGGGACTAGCAGAGACAATGAGCAGTTCTTC. Translated, it gives CASSQGTSRDNEQFF.

This chain connects TRBV18 to TRBJ1-2; tentative D call: TRBD1 (5 bases). This CDR3 is 15 amino acids long. Germline CDR1 and CDR2: KGHSH and LQKENI. V was shortened by 3 bases and J by 4 bases, with 15 bases between the two germline ends. This CDR3 is CASSPPLRGRYGYTF. The CDR3 DNA reads TGTGCCAGCTCACCTCCCCTACGGGGCCGCTATGGCTACACCTTC.

The chain recombines TRBV29-1 with TRBJ1-2, with a possible D match to TRBD1 (6 bases). V gave up 3 bases and J gave up 8 bases, with 13 bases separating them. There are 12 residues in the CDR3. The germline V gene encodes CDR1 SQVTM and CDR2 ANQGSEA. The CDR3 here is CSVDPRGDGYTF. In DNA form, the CDR3 reads TGCAGCGTTGATCCGAGGGGGGACGGCTACACCTTC.

V usage is TRBV6-4 and J usage is TRBJ2-2; D unresolved. Germline CDR1 MRHNA, CDR2 SNTAGT. This CDR3 contains 13 residues. V was trimmed by 2 bases and J by 3 bases, leaving 4 bases between them. CDR3 sequence: CASSDIDTGELFF. Here the CDR3 DNA reads TGTGCCAGCAGTGACATTGACACCGGGGAGCTGTTTTTT.

This clonotype came up a few times. At one of its ends the junction is not consistent with the germline gene, which may arise from a read error. This chain connects TRBV20-1 to TRBJ1-1; 10 bases are a match to TRBD1. CDR3 length equals 15 residues. CDR1 DFQATT and CDR2 SNEGSKA come from the germline V gene (reference sequence). The CDR3 DNA follows: TGCAGTGTTAGAGAGGAGGACAGGGGGGGCACTGAAGCTTTCTTT. Translation gives CSVREEDRGGTEAFF.

The sample holds a few counts of this clonotype. V and J are TRBV7-2 and TRBJ1-1; D remains ambiguous. The CDR3 has 13 amino acids. CDR1 and CDR2 from the germline V gene are SGHTA and FQGNSA. Trimming pared 7 bases from V and 2 bases from J, leaving 11 bases between. This chain's CDR3 is CASNWPINTEAFF. The CDR3 DNA sequence: TGTGCCAGCAACTGGCCAATAAACACTGAAGCTTTCTTT.

This clonotype has only a few counts. CDR3 protein: CASSVGMRAGGTLFKQFF. CDR3 DNA sequence: TGCGCCAGCAGCGTAGGGATGCGGGCGGGGGGAACCCTATTCAAGCAGTTCTTC. The chain combines TRBV5-1 with TRBJ2-1; TRBD2 matches 8 bases. Germline-derived CDR1 and CDR2 are SGHRS and YFSETQ. V was clipped by 4 bases and J by 11 bases; unmatched bases: 23. CDR3 size: 18 residues.

This clonotype was recorded a few times. This sequence joins TRBV5-6 and TRBJ1-2; 10 nucleotides line up with TRBD1. V lost 4 bases and J lost 9; bases outside the gene matches: 9. Germline CDR1 is SGHDT and CDR2 is YYEEEE. The CDR3 spans 14 residues. The CDR3 loop reads CASSPFDRGHSYTF. For the CDR3, the DNA is TGTGCCAGCAGCCCCTTTGACAGGGGGCACAGCTACACCTTC.

This sequence joins TRBV30 and TRBJ2-1, with a possible D match to TRBD2 (7 bases). This CDR3 has 15 residues. Trimming left V 2 bases short and J 6 bases short, with 17 bases between. Germline V gene data show CDR1 as GTSNPN and CDR2 as SVGIG (reference sequence). CDR3 in amino acids: CAWSRGGGSPNEQFF. The CDR3 nucleotides read TGTGCCTGGAGTCGAGGGGGGGGCTCGCCCAATGAGCAGTTCTTC.

The chain is built from TRBV5-6 and TRBJ1-2; 8 bases map to TRBD1. Germline values: CDR1 SGHDT, CDR2 YYEEEE. The CDR3 length is 14 residues. V was clipped by 0 bases and J by 8 bases; unmatched bases: 6. The DNA of the CDR3 is TGTGCCAGCAGCTTGGGCAGGGGGCGCGGCGGCTACACCTTC. Translating it yields CASSLGRGRGGYTF.

The J gene is TRBJ1-1, the V gene TRBV21-1. TRBV21-1 represents a pseudogene. This CDR3 spans 18 amino acids. The CDR3 coding sequence is TGTGCCAGCAGCATATACCCGGGACTTCAACAGGGGAACACTGAAGCTTTCTTT. Translated: CASSIYPGLQQGNTEAFF.

The chain has TRBV18 and TRBJ1-1; D might be TRBD1 (5 bases). Trimming took off 6 bases at V and 3 bases at J, with 17 bases between the two ends. The germline V gene encodes CDR1 KGHSH and CDR2 LQKENI. The CDR3 runs to 15 residues. The CDR3 is CASSFTTGTHTEAFF. The CDR3 DNA sequence: TGTGCCAGCTCCTTTACTACAGGAACTCACACTGAAGCTTTCTTT.

This clonotype showed up just once. This rearrangement joins TRBV5-4 to TRBJ2-1; 8 nucleotides align to TRBD2. This CDR3 region has 15 residues. Trimming removed 3 bases from V and 4 bases from J; junction bases left unmatched: 6. CDR1 and CDR2 from the germline V gene are SGHNT and YYREEE (reference sequence). The CDR3 here is CASSSSSGRYNEQFF. DNA for the CDR3: TGTGCCAGCAGCTCAAGCAGCGGGAGATACAATGAGCAGTTCTTC.

This clonotype was found a few times. The germline gene is not matched at one end of the junction; a read error may be the cause. V gene TRBV15 combines with J gene TRBJ1-2; 12 positions match TRBD1. The CDR3 totals 17 residues. Germline loops: CDR1 LNHNV, CDR2 YYDKDF (reference sequence). The CDR3 region is CATSRGGEGQGASGDTF. The DNA of the CDR3 is TGTGCCACCAGCAGAGGTGGGGAGGGACAGGGGGCGTCTGGCGACACCTTC.

This clonotype came up a few times. The chain uses TRBV5-1 and TRBJ2-5; D is possibly TRBD1 (6 bases). Between the trimmed V and J ends, which lost 5 bases and 10 bases, there was a span of 18 bases. The CDR3 contains 13 residues. Germline V CDR1 and CDR2: SGHRS, YFSETQ. The DNA for the CDR3 is TGCGCCAGCAGTTACGGACAGCCCCGTGGCCAGTACTTC. Protein product: CASSYGQPRGQYF.

The chain carries TRBV5-1 and TRBJ2-3; unclear D gene. V was pared by 8 bases and J by 2 bases, with 21 bases between. CDR1 SGHRS and CDR2 YFSETQ come from the germline V gene. This CDR3 comprises 16 residues. CDR3 bases: TGCGCCAGATTACTCCATGGCCCGCCCATCACAGATACGCAGTATTTT. Protein sequence: CARLLHGPPITDTQYF.

This chain links TRBV5-1 with TRBJ2-5; D possibly corresponds to TRBD2 (7 bases). The germline V gene has CDR1 SGHRS and CDR2 YFSETQ. The CDR3 covers 16 residues. Trimming removed 3 bases from V and 1 base from J, with 16 bases in between. The CDR3 region has the DNA TGCGCCAGCAGCTCTACGGTCGGGGGGCCCCAAGAGACCCAGTACTTC. Translated, it gives CASSSTVGGPQETQYF.